The T cell receptor beta chain described here comes from a study of technical replicates of blood from a handful of donors. Sequencing was performed with immunoSEQ multiplex PCR; in TCRdb, only in-frame clones are kept and a portion is missing. The sample includes 64,000 or so clones, approximately 86% seen only once; the top ten take roughly 4.6%. The V end lost 6 bases, the J end lost 1 base, and 15 bases lay between the germline ends. Germline CDR1 is KGHSH and CDR2 is LQKENI. The CDR3 runs to 15 residues. In its sample, this clone was seen a few times. Sequencing used PBMCs. This chain connects TRBV18 to TRBJ1-1, with D hard to call. This clonotype originated in a human donor in good health. Some clones in this sample may be carry-over from other donors' samples. CDR3 residues: CASSSGGNPNTEAFF. The CDR3 DNA follows: TGTGCCAGCTCCTCGGGAGGGAATCCGAACACTGAAGCTTTCTTT. Using reference TRBV18 and TRBJ1-1 for the parts outside the CDR3, the full variable domain is NAGVMQNPRHLVRRRGQEARLRCSPMKGHSHVYWYRQLPEEGLKFMVYLQKENIIDESGMPKERFSAEFPKEGPSILRIQQVVRGDSAAYFCASSSGGNPNTEAFFGQGTRLTVV.